This is a list of T cell receptor beta chains from one sample in a study of cytomegalovirus exposure and HLA in healthy donors. Sequencing was performed with immunoSEQ multiplex PCR; in TCRdb, only in-frame clones are kept and a portion is missing. This sample has a few hundred thousand clones, with about 90% found just once. The sample consisted of PBMCs. The receptors here all came from a woman aged 18-29 years in good health and CMV-seronegative. The CDR3 runs from the conserved cysteine through the conserved F or W. The D gene is left open where the match is weak. Size tells how often a clone was seen (once, few, many) or the class of an expanded clone, and some rows leave it out.

v_gene: TRBV30; abundance: NA; j_gene: TRBJ1-1; d_gene: NA; CDR3aa: CAWSVRLENTEAFF; CDR3nt: TGTGCCTGGAGTGTACGGTTAGAGAACACTGAAGCTTTCTTT
v_gene: TRBV28; abundance: NA; j_gene: TRBJ2-7; d_gene: NA; CDR3aa: CASSTGAGQPYEQYF; CDR3nt: TGTGCCAGCAGTACTGGGGCAGGCCAGCCCTACGAGCAGTACTTC
v_gene: TRBV30; abundance: few; j_gene: TRBJ2-7; d_gene: TRBD2; CDR3aa: CAGTSGVTYEQYF; CDR3nt: TGTGCCGGAACTAGCGGGGTCACCTACGAGCAGTACTTC
v_gene: TRBV11-2; abundance: NA; j_gene: TRBJ1-1; d_gene: TRBD1; CDR3aa: CASSYSTPRDRPNTEAFF; CDR3nt: TGTGCCAGCAGCTACTCCACCCCCAGGGACAGACCGAACACTGAAGCTTTCTTT
v_gene: TRBV11-2; abundance: NA; j_gene: TRBJ2-2; d_gene: NA; CDR3aa: CASSSNTGELFF; CDR3nt: TGTGCCAGCAGCAGCAACACCGGGGAGCTGTTTTTT
v_gene: TRBV18; abundance: NA; j_gene: TRBJ2-3; d_gene: TRBD2; CDR3aa: CASSPGTSDDTQYF; CDR3nt: TGTGCCAGCTCACCTGGGACTAGTGATGATACGCAGTATTTT
v_gene: TRBV5-1; abundance: NA; j_gene: TRBJ1-1; d_gene: NA; CDR3aa: CASSLQTMNTEAFF; CDR3nt: TGCGCCAGCAGTTTACAAACCATGAACACTGAAGCTTTCTTT
v_gene: TRBV18; abundance: NA; j_gene: TRBJ2-1; d_gene: NA; CDR3aa: CASSPFGSSYNEQFF; CDR3nt: TGTGCCAGCTCACCATTCGGGAGCTCCTACAATGAGCAGTTCTTC
v_gene: TRBV2; abundance: NA; j_gene: TRBJ1-5; d_gene: NA; CDR3aa: CASSDRGGNQPQHF; CDR3nt: TGTGCCAGCAGTGATAGGGGTGGCAATCAGCCCCAGCATTTT
v_gene: TRBV6-5; abundance: NA; j_gene: TRBJ2-7; d_gene: TRBD1; CDR3aa: CASSTGQGHYEQYF; CDR3nt: TGTGCCAGCAGTACCGGACAGGGACACTACGAGCAGTACTTC
v_gene: TRBV7-9; abundance: NA; j_gene: TRBJ1-6; d_gene: NA; CDR3aa: CASSIGGGGSPLHF; CDR3nt: TGTGCCAGCAGCATCGGCGGGGGGGGTTCACCCCTCCACTTT
v_gene: TRBV7-9; abundance: NA; j_gene: TRBJ1-1; d_gene: TRBD1; CDR3aa: CASSLSGGTEAFF; CDR3nt: TGTGCCAGCAGCTTATCAGGGGGCACTGAAGCTTTCTTT
v_gene: TRBV5-1; abundance: NA; j_gene: TRBJ2-3; d_gene: TRBD2; CDR3aa: CASSLVTSGGLSSTDTQYF; CDR3nt: TGCGCCAGCAGCTTGGTAACTAGCGGGGGGCTCTCTAGCACAGATACGCAGTATTTT
v_gene: TRBV25-1; abundance: NA; j_gene: TRBJ1-6; d_gene: NA; CDR3aa: CASSEFRGNSPLHF; CDR3nt: TGTGCCAGCAGTGAATTTAGAGGAAATTCACCCCTCCACTTT
v_gene: TRBV27; abundance: NA; j_gene: TRBJ2-1; d_gene: NA; CDR3aa: CASSPRGQSYSYNEQFF; CDR3nt: TGTGCCAGCAGTCCACGGGGACAAAGCTATTCCTACAATGAGCAGTTCTTC
v_gene: TRBV28; abundance: NA; j_gene: TRBJ2-1; d_gene: TRBD1; CDR3aa: CASSPGDRANEQFF; CDR3nt: TGTGCCAGCAGCCCTGGCGACAGGGCAAATGAGCAGTTCTTC
v_gene: TRBV7-9; abundance: NA; j_gene: TRBJ2-1; d_gene: TRBD2; CDR3aa: CASSYRPTSGGRYNEQFF; CDR3nt: TGTGCCAGCAGCTACCGCCCGACTAGCGGGGGCCGTTACAATGAGCAGTTCTTC
v_gene: TRBV5-4; abundance: NA; j_gene: TRBJ1-1; d_gene: TRBD1; CDR3aa: CASSKTGGLMNTEAFF; CDR3nt: TGTGCCAGCAGTAAAACAGGGGGCCTGATGAACACTGAAGCTTTCTTT